The 30 T cell receptor beta chains reported below all come from one sample, sequenced in a study of lymphopenia after photon versus proton radiotherapy. Method: immunoSEQ multiplex PCR; TCRdb's copy keeps in-frame clones and lacks some. The repertoire holds about 68,000 clones, with approximately 90% as singletons. The starting material was peripheral blood, obtained from a patient treated with photon-based radiotherapy. The receptors originated from a woman between 65 and 79 years old with pancreatic cancer.

V usage is TRBV5-1 and J usage is TRBJ1-4; 7 positions match TRBD1. V dropped 4 bases and J dropped 5; count of bases not matched to a gene: 11. Germline V lookup: CDR1 SGHRS, CDR2 YFSETQ. The CDR3 runs to 16 residues. The CDR3 loop reads CASSSGQASRNEKLFF. Here the CDR3 DNA reads TGCGCCAGCAGCAGTGGACAGGCCTCTAGGAATGAAAAACTGTTTTTT.

The chain links TRBV5-8 to TRBJ2-3, with no clear D. Germline V gene lookup returns CDR1 SGHTS and CDR2 YDEGEE. This CDR3 region has 12 residues. Trimming cost V 2 bases and J 6 bases, with 7 bases left between them. CDR3 in amino acids: CASSFERDTQYF. In DNA, the CDR3 is TGTGCCAGCAGCTTCGAGCGTGATACGCAGTATTTT.

The V gene is TRBV5-1, the J gene TRBJ1-2; the match to TRBD1 covers 7 bases. The CDR3 has 14 residues. V shed 4 bases and J 3 bases; nucleotides not matched to a gene: 6. Germline CDR1 and CDR2: SGHRS and YFSETQ. The CDR3 DNA reads as TGCGCCAGCAGCCTGGAAGGGGGCGACTATGGCTACACCTTC. It encodes CASSLEGGDYGYTF.

The rearrangement uses TRBV25-1 and TRBJ1-2; 7 bases map to TRBD1. Germline V gene lookup returns CDR1 MGHDK and CDR2 SYGVNS. This CDR3 region has 14 residues. V gave up 2 bases and J gave up 6 bases; unmatched junction bases: 6. This CDR3 is CASSEQGGDDGYTF. For the CDR3, the DNA is TGTGCCAGCAGTGAACAGGGGGGGGATGATGGCTACACCTTC.

This chain links TRBV6-1 with TRBJ2-7, with 7 bases lining up with TRBD1. The CDR3 runs 14 residues. Germline CDR1 is MNHNS and CDR2 is SASEGT. V gave up 1 base and J gave up 0 bases; unmatched junction bases: 0. CDR3 region: CASSEGQGSYEQYF. The CDR3 nucleotides read TGTGCCAGCAGTGAAGGACAGGGCTCCTACGAGCAGTACTTC.

This clone was observed once. The chain recombines TRBV27 with TRBJ2-4; the match to TRBD2 covers 8 bases. Trimming cost V 2 bases and J 8 bases; bases outside gene matches: 8. The CDR3 runs 15 residues. Germline CDR1 MNHEY, CDR2 SMNVEV (reference sequence). Here the CDR3 reads CASSLIGGAGDIQYF. The CDR3 DNA reads TGTGCCAGCAGTTTAATCGGGGGGGCCGGGGACATTCAGTACTTC.

This chain joins TRBV27 and TRBJ2-1, with D tentatively TRBD1 (5 bases). CDR3 length: 13 amino acids. Looked up from germline, CDR1 is MNHEY and CDR2 is SMNVEV (reference sequence). V lost 2 bases and J 5 bases, leaving 7 bases between the germline ends. The CDR3 sequence: CASSLGRDNEQFF. The CDR3 nucleotides read TGTGCCAGCAGTTTAGGCAGGGACAATGAGCAGTTCTTC.

This chain links TRBV6-1 with TRBJ2-7, with D perhaps TRBD1 (7 bases). The CDR3 extends over 15 amino acids. Trimming stripped 2 bases from V and 2 bases from J, with 13 bases between. The V gene's germline CDR1 is MNHNS and CDR2 SASEGT. The CDR3: CASSELGGQTYEQYF. CDR3 sequence (DNA): TGTGCCAGCAGTGAATTGGGGGGACAGACCTACGAGCAGTACTTC.

V usage is TRBV4-3 and J usage is TRBJ2-4; the match to TRBD1 covers 7 bases. The CDR3 is 17 residues long. V shed 0 bases and J 5 bases; nucleotides not matched to a gene: 10. Germline lookup yields CDR1 LGHNA and CDR2 YSLEER. This CDR3 reads CASSQDLGQGVQNIQYF. CDR3 DNA: TGCGCCAGCAGCCAAGATCTCGGCCAGGGGGTCCAAAACATTCAGTACTTC.

The gene calls are TRBV7-3 and TRBJ2-2; 7 nucleotides agree with TRBD2. The CDR3 covers 16 residues. The V gene's germline CDR1 is SGHTA and CDR2 FQGTGA. V lost 4 bases and J lost 5; bases outside the gene matches: 10. The CDR3 DNA is TGTGCCAGCAGCTCAAACGGCGGGAGTGCGACCGGGGAGCTGTTTTTT. This sequence encodes CASSSNGGSATGELFF.

The V call is TRBV4-3, the J call TRBJ1-2, with D hard to call. The CDR3 is 16 residues long. Germline assignment: CDR1 LGHNA and CDR2 YSLEER. V was pared by 0 bases and J by 5 bases, with 16 bases between. CDR3 region: CASSQDGITDAYGYTF. CDR3 nucleotide sequence: TGCGCCAGCAGCCAAGATGGCATAACTGATGCGTATGGCTACACCTTC.

The chain employs TRBV29-1 and TRBJ1-4; D call uncertain. CDR3 size: 17 residues. The V and J ends lost 3 bases and 2 bases respectively, with 19 bases between them. The V gene's germline CDR1 is SQVTM and CDR2 ANQGSEA. The CDR3 DNA sequence: TGCAGCGTTGACGGATTGGAAAGAGAACGGACTAATGAAAAACTGTTTTTT. Its protein is CSVDGLERERTNEKLFF.

The V and J genes are TRBV28 and TRBJ2-2; no clear D gene. The CDR3 extends over 16 amino acids. Trimming took off 3 bases at V and 3 bases at J, with 14 bases between the two ends. Germline CDR1 MDHEN, CDR2 SYDVKM. The CDR3 DNA reads as TGTGCCAGCAGTTTTACGGGTGGGTGGGACACCGGGGAGCTGTTTTTT. Translated, it gives CASSFTGGWDTGELFF.

The V and J genes are TRBV27 and TRBJ2-1, with 8 bases identical to TRBD2. Losses at the gene ends were 1 base for V and 5 bases for J; bases not matched to a gene: 7. This CDR3 has 16 amino acids. Germline loops: CDR1 MNHEY, CDR2 SMNVEV (reference sequence). CDR3 sequence (DNA): TGTGCCAGCAGTTTATTGTCAATAGCGGGGAACAATGAGCAGTTCTTC. Translation gives CASSLLSIAGNNEQFF.

This chain links TRBV5-4 with TRBJ2-1; 7 bases map to TRBD2. The J segment lost 2 bases and the V segment lost 2 bases, leaving 7 bases of the junction unmatched. Germline V gene data show CDR1 as SGHNT and CDR2 as YYREEE (reference sequence). There are 16 residues in the CDR3. The CDR3 nucleotides read TGTGCCAGCAGCTTATGGGAGGGGTCTACCTACAATGAGCAGTTCTTC. Amino acids: CASSLWEGSTYNEQFF.

The chain carries TRBV5-1 and TRBJ1-1, with D perhaps TRBD1 (5 bases). The CDR3 has 14 residues. Germline CDR1 and CDR2: SGHRS and YFSETQ. The V gene lost 0 bases and the J gene lost 4 bases, with 10 bases spanning the gap. CDR3 nucleotide sequence: TGCGCCAGCAGCTTGGATGGGACCATCACTGAAGCTTTCTTT. Protein sequence: CASSLDGTITEAFF.

J is TRBJ1-5 and V is TRBV7-9; no firm D call. The CDR3 is 14 amino acids. The germline gives CDR1 SEHNR, CDR2 FQNEAQ (reference sequence). Trimming removed 1 base from V and 0 bases from J, with 4 bases in between. CDR3 sequence: CASSLGNSNQPQHF. The CDR3 DNA sequence: TGTGCCAGCAGCTTAGGAAATAGCAATCAGCCCCAGCATTTT.

This clone was observed a few times. The rearrangement uses TRBV7-9 and TRBJ2-1; D might be TRBD1 (6 bases). V was shortened by 5 bases and J by 6 bases, with 11 bases between the two germline ends. The CDR3 length is 13 residues. Looked up from germline, CDR1 is SEHNR and CDR2 is FQNEAQ (reference sequence). The CDR3 DNA reads as TGTGCCAGCAGCCTAGGACAGATCAATGAGCAGTTCTTC. Translated: CASSLGQINEQFF.

The chain recombines TRBV7-9 with TRBJ2-3; 12 nucleotides align to TRBD1. V lost 3 bases to trimming and J lost 2 bases; unmatched junction nucleotides: 9. The CDR3 loop spans 18 amino acids. CDR1 and CDR2 from the germline V gene are SEHNR and FQNEAQ (reference sequence). The CDR3 sequence is CASSFPPGQGALTDTQYF. The CDR3 DNA is TGTGCCAGCAGCTTTCCGCCGGGACAGGGGGCTCTCACAGATACGCAGTATTTT.

The chain carries TRBV2 and TRBJ2-3, with a possible D match to TRBD1 (5 bases). CDR1 and CDR2 (germline): SNHLY, FYNNEI. V was shortened by 6 bases and J by 4 bases, with 17 bases between the two germline ends. The CDR3 consists of 15 residues. For the CDR3, the DNA is TGTGCCAGCAGCGCGATGGACACGGGCCCAGATACGCAGTATTTT. It encodes CASSAMDTGPDTQYF.

The J gene is TRBJ1-3, the V gene TRBV10-3; D is perhaps TRBD1 (6 bases). The length of the CDR3 is 16 residues. Germline loops: CDR1 ENHRY, CDR2 SYGVKD. V was clipped by 4 bases and J by 0 bases, with 13 bases between them. The DNA for the CDR3 is TGTGCCATCAGTGGGAACAGGGTGAGCTCTGGAAACACCATATATTTT. It yields the protein CAISGNRVSSGNTIYF.

The chain recombines TRBV9 with TRBJ2-5; TRBD1 might be the D (6 bases). Germline V gene lookup returns CDR1 SGDLS and CDR2 YYNGEE. The CDR3 contains 15 residues. Trimming took 4 bases from V and 4 from J, leaving 17 bases between them. CDR3 nucleotides: TGTGCCAGCAGCCCAAGTAGTGGCAGGGGAGAGACCCAGTACTTC. It is translated as CASSPSSGRGETQYF.

The V call is TRBV5-1, the J call TRBJ2-3, with D unclear. CDR3 length: 14 amino acids. Trimming took 1 base from V and 0 from J, leaving 6 bases between them. The germline V gene encodes CDR1 SGHRS and CDR2 YFSETQ. The CDR3 sequence is CASSLLVSTDTQYF. The CDR3 coding sequence is TGCGCCAGCAGCTTGCTGGTCAGCACAGATACGCAGTATTTT.

A remark on this clone: One end of the junction does not line up with germline, which may come from a read error. V gene TRBV7-2 combines with J gene TRBJ2-7, with TRBD2 identical over 10 bases. This CDR3 has 13 amino acids. Germline CDR1 SGHTA, CDR2 FQGNSA. The CDR3 DNA sequence: TGTGCCAGCAGCTTAACCGGGACTAGCGTTTTAGCTTTC. It specifies CASSLTGTSVLAF.

With regard to this clone: A read error may account for a junction end that differs from germline. The rearrangement uses TRBV7-7 and TRBJ2-3; 8 bases are a match to TRBD2. This CDR3 spans 13 amino acids. Germline CDR1 reads SSHAT; CDR2 reads FNYEAQ (reference sequence). CDR3 amino acids: CASSLGGRDTQYF. The CDR3 region has the DNA TGTGCTAGCAGCTTAGGCGGGAGGGATACGCAGTATTTT. The entire variable domain, with the rest obtained from reference TRBV7-7 and TRBJ2-3, is as follows: GAGVSQSPRYKVTKRGQDVTLRCDPISSHATLYWYQQALGQGPEFLTYFNYEAQPDKSGLPSDRFSAERPEGSISTLTIQRTEQRDSAMYRCASSLGGRDTQYFGPGTRLTVL.

This clone was observed a single time. V and J are TRBV5-4 and TRBJ2-7; a possible D gene is TRBD1 (6 bases). The germline V and J ends were trimmed by 0 bases and 6 bases, with 13 bases remaining between them. Germline loops: CDR1 SGHNT, CDR2 YYREEE (reference sequence). This CDR3 spans 14 amino acids. The CDR3 is CASSLGDRSGEQYF. In nucleotides, the CDR3 is TGTGCCAGCAGCTTGGGAGACAGGTCGGGCGAGCAGTACTTC.

This chain uses TRBV5-1 with TRBJ2-7, with unresolved D. The CDR3 loop spans 10 amino acids. The germline gives CDR1 SGHRS, CDR2 YFSETQ. Trimming took off 6 bases at V and 4 bases at J, with 5 bases between the two ends. DNA for the CDR3: TGCGCCAGCAACGGTTACGAGCAGTACTTC. The encoded protein is CASNGYEQYF.

V and J are TRBV7-2 and TRBJ2-3; 8 bases are a match to TRBD1. The germline gives CDR1 SGHTA, CDR2 FQGNSA. The CDR3 contains 13 residues. Trimming at V came to 5 bases and at J to 6 bases, leaving 4 bases not matched to a gene. The CDR3 DNA reads as TGTGCCAGCAGCACGGACAGGGTGGATACGCAGTATTTT. Translated, it gives CASSTDRVDTQYF.

The genes are TRBV4-1 and TRBJ2-5; maybe TRBD2 (5 bases). Germline CDR1 MGHRA, CDR2 YSYEKL. The CDR3 contains 17 residues. V was pared by 0 bases and J by 5 bases, with 19 bases between. CDR3 in amino acids: CASSQELDYRFEETQYF. In DNA form, the CDR3 reads TGCGCCAGCAGCCAAGAGCTAGACTACAGATTTGAGGAGACCCAGTACTTC.

CDR3 coding DNA: TGTGCCAGCAGTCCCGGACCCGGTCGCGAGACCCAGTACTTC. It is translated as CASSPGPGRETQYF. V usage is TRBV25-1 and J usage is TRBJ2-5, with D unclear. V gave up 5 bases and J gave up 5 bases, with 15 bases separating them. Per the germline V gene, CDR1 is MGHDK and CDR2 is SYGVNS. The length of the CDR3 is 14 residues.